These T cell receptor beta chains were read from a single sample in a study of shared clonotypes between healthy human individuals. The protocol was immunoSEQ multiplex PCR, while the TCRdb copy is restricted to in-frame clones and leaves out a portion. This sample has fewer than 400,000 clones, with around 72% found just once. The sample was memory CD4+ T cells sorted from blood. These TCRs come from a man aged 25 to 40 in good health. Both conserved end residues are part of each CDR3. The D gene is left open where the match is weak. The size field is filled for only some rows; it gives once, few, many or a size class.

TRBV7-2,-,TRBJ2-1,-,TGTGCCAGCAGCTTAGCAGGCGCCAATGAGCAGTTCTTC,CASSLAGANEQFF
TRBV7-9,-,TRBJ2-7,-,TGTGCCAGCAGCTTAGTTCTGGGTGGGAGCGAGCAGTACTTC,CASSLVLGGSEQYF
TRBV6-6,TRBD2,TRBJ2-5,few,TGTGCCAGCAGTAAAGAGCGGGAGTGGGAGACCCAGTACTTC,CASSKEREWETQYF
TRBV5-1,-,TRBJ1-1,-,TGCGCCAGCTCAAATGACTGGGAGGACGGTGAAGCTTTCTTT,CASSNDWEDGEAFF
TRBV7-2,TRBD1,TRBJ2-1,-,TGTGCCAGCAGCAAAGACAGGGGTTCCTACAATGAGCAGTTCTTC,CASSKDRGSYNEQFF
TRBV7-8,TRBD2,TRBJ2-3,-,TGTGCCAGCAGCTCTGGCCTGGGGCTAGCGGATAGCACAGATACGCAGTATTTT,CASSSGLGLADSTDTQYF
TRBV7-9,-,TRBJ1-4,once,TGTGCCAGCGGTTGGGGGCGTGAAAAACTGTTTTTT,CASGWGREKLFF
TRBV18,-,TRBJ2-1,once,TGTGCCAGCTCACCACCACAGGAGCAGCAGCAGTTCTTC,CASSPPQEQQQFF
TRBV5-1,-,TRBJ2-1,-,TGCGCCAGCAGCCCGGACAGCTACAATGAGCAGTTCTTC,CASSPDSYNEQFF
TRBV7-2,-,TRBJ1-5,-,TGTGCCAGCAGCTTAGTCACAAGTCAGCCCCAGCATTTT,CASSLVTSQPQHF
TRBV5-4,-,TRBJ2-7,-,TGTGCCAGCAGCTTGGGTGGCGGGACCTACGAGCAGTACTTC,CASSLGGGTYEQYF
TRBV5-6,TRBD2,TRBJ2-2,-,TGTGCCAGCAGCCCCCAAGTTTCGGGGGGTCTCGGGGAGCTGTTTTTT,CASSPQVSGGLGELFF
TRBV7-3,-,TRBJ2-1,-,TGTGCCAGCAGCTCAGAACTAGGGGTGCAGTTCTTC,CASSSELGVQFF
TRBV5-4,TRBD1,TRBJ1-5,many,TGTGCCAGCAGTAAATTCGGGACAGTTTCCCATAGCAATCAGCCCCAGCATTTT,CASSKFGTVSHSNQPQHF
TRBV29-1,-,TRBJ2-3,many,TGCAGCGTTGCGCAGAAAGTGGGCACAGATACGCAGTATTTT,CSVAQKVGTDTQYF
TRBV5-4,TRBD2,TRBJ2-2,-,TGTGCCAGCAGCAAACGGACTAGCGGGGACAACACCGGGGAGCTGTTTTTT,CASSKRTSGDNTGELFF
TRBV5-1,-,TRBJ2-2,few,TGCGCCAGCTTCTCAGTAGGGCCGGGGGCCGGGGAGCTGTTTTTT,CASFSVGPGAGELFF
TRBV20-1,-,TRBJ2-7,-,TGCAGTGCTAGAGGGACAGCCGAGCAGTACTTC,CSARGTAEQYF
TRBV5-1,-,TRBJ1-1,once,TGCGCCAGCGGGATTGGCGTGATGAACACTGAAGCTTTCTTT,CASGIGVMNTEAFF
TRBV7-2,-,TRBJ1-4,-,TGTGCCAGCAGCGGCGGCAGAGGGGCCCCGGCTGAAAAACTGTTTTTT,CASSGGRGAPAEKLFF
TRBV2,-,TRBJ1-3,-,TGTGCCAGCAGCGAGAGCTCAGGCTACGGAAACACCATATATTTT,CASSESSGYGNTIYF
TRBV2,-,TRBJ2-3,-,TGTGCCAGCAGGACCGGGTCCGCCCCCACAGATACGCAGTATTTT,CASRTGSAPTDTQYF
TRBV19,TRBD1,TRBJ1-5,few,TGTGCCAGCAGGGGGGCTGGTCAGCCCCAGCATTTT,CASRGAGQPQHF
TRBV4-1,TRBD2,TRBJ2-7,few,TGCGCCAGCAGCCAAGGGGAGGGACGCTACGAGCAGTACTTC,CASSQGEGRYEQYF
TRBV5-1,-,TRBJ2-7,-,TGCGCCAGCAGCCCACGGGGATCGACAGGCGGGGGCGAGCAGTACTTC,CASSPRGSTGGGEQYF
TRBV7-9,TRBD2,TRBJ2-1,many,TGTGCCAGCAGCTTAGATGTTCGGGGGGGTGAGCAGTTCTTC,CASSLDVRGGEQFF
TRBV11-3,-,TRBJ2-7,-,TGTGCCAGCAGCCGGGGGCCGAGCTACGAGCAGTACTTC,CASSRGPSYEQYF
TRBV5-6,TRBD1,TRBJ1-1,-,TGTGCCAGCAGCCCCCGGGACAGGGGGTGGGAGACTGAAGCTTTCTTT,CASSPRDRGWETEAFF
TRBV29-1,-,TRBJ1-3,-,TGCAGCGTTGGACTCGGACACTCTGGAAACACCATATATTTT,CSVGLGHSGNTIYF
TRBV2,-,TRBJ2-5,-,TGTGCCAGCATGCGAGCGGCGCAAGAGACCCAGTACTTC,CASMRAAQETQYF
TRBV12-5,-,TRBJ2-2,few,TGTGCTAGTGGTTTTGCCGCACGATGGGGGACTGAAAACACCGGGGAGCTGTTTTTT,CASGFAARWGTENTGELFF
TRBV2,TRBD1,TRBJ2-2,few,TGTGCCAGCAGTGAAGGACAGGGATACACCGGGGAGCTGTTTTTT,CASSEGQGYTGELFF
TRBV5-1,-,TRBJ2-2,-,TGCGCCAGCAGCAAACAACCGGGACTTACGACCGGGGAGCTGTTTTTT,CASSKQPGLTTGELFF
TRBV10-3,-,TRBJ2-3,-,TGTGCCACCCCGCCGGCGGTACCGCGGGATACGCAGTATTTT,CATPPAVPRDTQYF
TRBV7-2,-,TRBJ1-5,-,TGTGCCAGCAGCTTAAACAGGGTAACGAGCAATCAGCCCCAGCATTTT,CASSLNRVTSNQPQHF
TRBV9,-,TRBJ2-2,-,TGTGCCAGCAGCGTAACGACGGACGGCGGGGAGCTGTTTTTT,CASSVTTDGGELFF
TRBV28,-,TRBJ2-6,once,TGTGCCAGCAGTTTAGGGGACTCTGGGGCCAACGTCCTGACTTTC,CASSLGDSGANVLTF
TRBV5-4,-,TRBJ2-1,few,TGTGCCAGCAGCCTTGAGGCTGATAATGAGCAGTTCTTC,CASSLEADNEQFF
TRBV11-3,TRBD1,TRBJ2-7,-,TGTGCCAGCAGCCCCCGGGACAGGGGTGGCGAGCAGTACTTC,CASSPRDRGGEQYF
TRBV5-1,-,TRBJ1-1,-,TGCGCCGGTCCATCGGCGGGTCGGCGGAACACTGAAGCTTTCTTT,CAGPSAGRRNTEAFF
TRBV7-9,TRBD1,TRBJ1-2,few,TGTGCCAGCAGCGTCTCAGGGGGCGCGGACTATGGCTACACCTTC,CASSVSGGADYGYTF
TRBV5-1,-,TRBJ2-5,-,TGCGCCAGCAGCTCTGGCCTTTCGGAGACCCAGTACTTC,CASSSGLSETQYF
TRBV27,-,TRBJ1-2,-,TGTGCCAGCGGACGGGCAGGGGATTTAAGGGATGGCTACACCTTC,CASGRAGDLRDGYTF
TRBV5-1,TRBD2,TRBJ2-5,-,TGCGCCAGCAGCTCGACCGGACTAGCGGGAGTAGAGACCCAGTACTTC,CASSSTGLAGVETQYF
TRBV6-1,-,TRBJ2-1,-,TGTGCCAGCCAATTTCAAGATTCCTACAATGAGCAGTTCTTC,CASQFQDSYNEQFF